This passage covers 6 T cell receptor beta chains from one sample sequenced in a study of CD8 T cells in ankylosing spondylitis. TCRdb passed the 5' RACE reads through MiXCR, listing each CDR3 protein once. The table shows some 300,000 distinct CDR3 sequences, with less than 25% occurring only once. The sequenced material came from blood, either unsorted or a sorted T cell fraction (not recorded which). Receptors originate from a female donor with ankylosing spondylitis or in good health (not recorded which).

The chain recombines TRBV18 with TRBJ2-7; either TRBD1 or TRBD2 may fit D (5 bases each). Germline lookup yields CDR1 KGHSH and CDR2 LQKENI. This CDR3 has 11 residues. Trimming pared 3 bases from V and 5 bases from J, leaving 5 bases between. The CDR3 DNA reads TGTGCCAGCTCACCGGGGGACGAGCAGTACTTC. Translation gives CASSPGDEQYF.

The sample holds many counts of this clonotype. This chain links TRBV4-3 with TRBJ2-1, with 10 bases fitting TRBD2. The CDR3 runs 15 residues. V shed 6 bases and J 6 bases; nucleotides not matched to a gene: 8. Germline V gives CDR1 LGHNA, CDR2 YSLEER. CDR3 amino acids: CASSLSSGSVNEQFF. In DNA form, the CDR3 reads TGCGCCAGCAGTTTGTCTAGCGGGAGTGTCAATGAGCAGTTCTTC.

This clonotype turned up a few times. The rearrangement uses TRBV5-5 and TRBJ2-1, with 7 bases that match TRBD2. In germline, CDR1 is SGHKS, CDR2 YYEKEE (reference sequence). J lost 5 bases, V lost 4 bases, and 12 bases had no gene match. CDR3 length: 16 amino acids. This CDR3 reads CASSPSREGRDNEQFF. CDR3 nucleotides: TGTGCCAGCAGCCCGAGCAGGGAGGGCCGGGACAATGAGCAGTTCTTC.

With respect to this clonotype: A much larger clone sits a single nucleotide away, making a read error possible. The genes are TRBV29-1 and TRBJ1-1; D unclear. CDR1 and CDR2 from the germline V gene are SQVTM and ANQGSEA. CDR3 size: 11 residues. CDR3 in amino acids: CSVIVNTESFF. The CDR3 nucleotides are TGCAGCGTGATCGTAAACACTGAATCTTTCTTT.

This clonotype was observed a handful of times. For the CDR3, the DNA is TGTGCCACGAGAGAGCGGGTTCTGACTGAGCAGTTCTTC. Protein product: CATRERVLTEQFF. V usage is TRBV6-2 or TRBV6-3 and J usage is TRBJ2-1; a weak D match, TRBD2 (6 bases). V lost 10 bases and J 9 bases, leaving 19 bases between the germline ends. CDR1 and CDR2 from the germline V gene are MNHEY and SVGEGT. The CDR3 totals 13 residues.

This clonotype was picked up a small number of times. The chain joins TRBV12-3 or TRBV12-4 to TRBJ2-1, with 14 bases matching TRBD2. This CDR3 is 16 amino acids long. V lost 5 bases to trimming and J lost 11 bases; unmatched junction nucleotides: 11. CDR3 residues: CASSVVMGLAGVKQFF. DNA for the CDR3: TGTGCCAGCAGTGTAGTGATGGGACTAGCGGGAGTGAAGCAGTTCTTC.